This T cell receptor (beta chain) was retrieved from a study of cytomegalovirus exposure and HLA in healthy donors. Assay: immunoSEQ multiplex PCR; the TCRdb copy retains only in-frame clones and omits some. Of about 170,000 clones listed, 85% to 90% are singletons. The germline V gene encodes CDR1 SGDLS and CDR2 YYNGEE. Trimming took 5 bases from V and 2 from J; bases not matched to a gene: 12. The CDR3 totals 17 residues. Sequenced input: PBMCs. This clonotype was sampled from a man aged 18 to 29 in good health and CMV-seropositive. The J gene is TRBJ2-1, the V gene TRBV9; 8 nucleotides align to TRBD2. For the CDR3, the DNA is TGTGCCAGCAGTGGACCCTTCAGCGGGAGTACCTACAATGAGCAGTTCTTC. Translation: CASSGPFSGSTYNEQFF.